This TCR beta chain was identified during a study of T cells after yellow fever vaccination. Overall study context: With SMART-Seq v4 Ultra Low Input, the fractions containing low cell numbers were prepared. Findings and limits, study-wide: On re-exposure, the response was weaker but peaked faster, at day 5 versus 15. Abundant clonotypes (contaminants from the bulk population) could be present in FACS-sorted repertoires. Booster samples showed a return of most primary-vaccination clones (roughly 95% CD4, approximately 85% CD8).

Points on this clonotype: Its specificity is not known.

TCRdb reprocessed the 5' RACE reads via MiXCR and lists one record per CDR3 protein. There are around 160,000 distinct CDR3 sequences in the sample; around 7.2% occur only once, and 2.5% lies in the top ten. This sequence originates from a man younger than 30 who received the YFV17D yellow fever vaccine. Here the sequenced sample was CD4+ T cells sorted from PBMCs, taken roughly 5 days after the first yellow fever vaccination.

The chain's CDR3 is CASRIQGGNQPQHF. The CDR3, as DNA: TGTGCCAGTAGGATTCAGGGGGGCAATCAGCCCCAGCATTTT. This chain joins TRBV19 and TRBJ1-5; TRBD1 matches at 7 bases. Trimming cost V 6 bases and J 2 bases; bases outside gene matches: 4. The CDR3 spans 14 residues. Germline CDR1 is LNHDA and CDR2 is SQIVND (reference sequence).